These T cell receptor beta chains were read from a single sample in a study of blood T cell repertoires in COVID-19. Repertoires were generated with immunoSEQ multiplex PCR, while TCRdb's copy carries only in-frame clones and drops some. The sample lists roughly 250,000 clones, 85% to 90% occurring once. The specimen sequenced was peripheral blood. The receptors stem from a man in his thirties or forties with acute or convalescent COVID-19. Both conserved end residues are part of each CDR3. Fields, in order: D gene, J gene, V gene, clone size, CDR3 protein, CDR3 DNA. The D gene is left open where the match is weak. Only some rows state a clone size, as once, few, many or a class for expanded clones.

- TRBJ2-5 TRBV29-1 few CSVGGVLQETQYF TGCAGCGTTGGAGGCGTCTTACAAGAGACCCAGTACTTC
TRBD2 TRBJ2-7 TRBV15 - CATRTSGNIVYEQYF TGTGCCACCAGGACGAGCGGGAATATCGTCTACGAGCAGTACTTC
- TRBJ2-1 TRBV29-1 - CSVVDELLVWGDEQFF TGCAGCGTTGTCGATGAGTTATTGGTTTGGGGCGACGAGCAGTTCTTC
TRBD1 TRBJ1-1 TRBV19 - CASSLGQGAGTEAFF TGTGCCAGTAGTTTAGGACAGGGGGCGGGGACTGAAGCTTTCTTT
- TRBJ2-3 TRBV29-1 - CSVEDRERHNTDTQYF TGCAGCGTTGAAGATCGTGAGCGTCATAACACAGATACGCAGTATTTT
- TRBJ2-1 TRBV20-1 few CSASRGPKPNEQFF TGCAGTGCTAGTCGTGGTCCTAAACCCAATGAGCAGTTCTTC
TRBD1 TRBJ1-1 TRBV11-1 - CASSGGQGGAEAFF TGTGCCAGCAGCGGCGGACAGGGCGGCGCTGAAGCTTTCTTT
TRBD2 TRBJ2-4 TRBV7-8 - CASSLSGRTNIQYF TGTGCCAGCAGCCTCAGCGGGAGAACCAACATTCAGTACTTC
TRBD2 TRBJ2-7 TRBV6-2/TRBV6-3 - CASTPNSGGSYEQYF TGTGCCAGCACCCCAAATAGCGGGGGCTCCTACGAGCAGTACTTC
TRBD1 TRBJ1-2 TRBV7-2 few CASSFITRGQGDGYTF TGTGCCAGCAGCTTCATCACTCGCGGACAGGGGGATGGCTACACCTTC
- TRBJ2-2 TRBV5-6 - CASSRLYRVENTGELFF TGTGCCAGCAGCCGATTATACAGGGTAGAAAACACCGGGGAGCTGTTTTTT
- TRBJ1-3 TRBV18 - CASSPVGGPGNTIYF TGTGCCAGCTCACCAGTGGGAGGCCCTGGAAACACCATATATTTT
- TRBJ2-1 TRBV24-1 - CATSDFGQGGWDNEQFF TGTGCCACCAGTGATTTTGGACAGGGAGGGTGGGACAATGAGCAGTTCTTC
TRBD2 TRBJ2-3 TRBV3-1/TRBV3-2 - CASSQDQRGGRDTQYF TGTGCCAGCAGCCAAGATCAGCGGGGGGGGAGAGATACGCAATATTTT
- TRBJ2-7 TRBV5-1 - CASSLGGYEQYF TGCGCCAGCAGCTTGGGAGGTTACGAGCAGTACTTC
TRBD2 TRBJ2-7 TRBV6-6 few CASSYSMGGTYEQYF TGTGCCAGCAGTTACTCGATGGGGGGGACCTACGAGCAGTACTTC
- TRBJ1-3 TRBV5-4 - CASSFGGSSGNTIYF TGTGCCAGCAGCTTTGGGGGCAGCTCTGGAAACACCATATATTTT
TRBD1 TRBJ2-5 TRBV29-1 - CSVEDWETGFQETQYF TGCAGCGTTGAAGATTGGGAGACAGGGTTTCAGGAGACCCAGTACTTC
TRBD2 TRBJ2-5 TRBV5-1 - CASSPGGAGRETQYF TGCGCCAGCAGCCCCGGGGGGGCGGGCAGAGAGACCCAGTACTTC
TRBD1 TRBJ2-7 TRBV18 - CASSSGQGQYYEQYF TGTGCCAGCTCATCAGGACAGGGCCAATACTACGAGCAGTACTTC
- TRBJ2-4 TRBV21-1 - CASSKRVRQGAAKNIQYF TGTGCCAGCAGCAAAAGGGTGCGGCAGGGGGCGGCCAAAAACATTCAGTACTTC
- TRBJ2-6 TRBV3-1/TRBV3-2 - CASRDSGANVLTF TGTGCCAGCCGAGACTCTGGGGCCAACGTCCTGACTTTC
TRBD1 TRBJ1-6 TRBV7-6 - CASSLDGQGRSPLHF TGTGCCAGCAGCTTAGACGGACAGGGTAGATCACCCCTCCACTTT
- TRBJ2-4 TRBV7-2 - CASTPHLGGIAKNIQYF TGTGCCAGCACCCCCCATTTGGGGGGTATAGCCAAAAACATTCAGTACTTC
TRBD1 TRBJ2-7 TRBV4-2 - CASSPGDSESYEQYF TGTGCCAGCAGCCCAGGGGACAGCGAATCCTACGAGCAGTACTTC
- TRBJ2-7 TRBV12-3/TRBV12-4 - CASSQGFYEQYF TGTGCCAGCAGCCAGGGGTTCTACGAGCAGTACTTC
- TRBJ1-4 TRBV5-5 - CASSWDFIMGKLFF TGTGCCAGCAGCTGGGACTTCATAATGGGAAAACTGTTTTTT
TRBD2 TRBJ2-1 TRBV9 - CASSVGGGRAGSNEQFF TGTGCCAGCAGCGTAGGGGGCGGGAGGGCCGGTTCCAATGAGCAGTTCTTC
TRBD1 TRBJ1-2 TRBV19 - CASSIPGGAGGYTF TGTGCCAGTAGTATTCCAGGGGGCGCGGGAGGCTACACCTTC
TRBD1 TRBJ2-7 TRBV9 once CASSVVRGLPYEQYF TGTGCCAGCAGCGTAGTGAGGGGGCTCCCCTACGAGCAGTACTTC
- TRBJ1-4 TRBV18 - CASSEGATNEKLFF TGTGCCAGCTCCGAGGGAGCAACTAATGAAAAACTGTTTTTT
- TRBJ1-6 TRBV9 - CASSVQGRDSPLHF TGTGCCAGCAGCGTGCAGGGGAGGGATTCACCCCTCCACTTT
- TRBJ2-3 TRBV12-3/TRBV12-4 - CASSLLTADTQYF TGTGCCAGCAGTTTGTTGACAGCGGATACGCAGTATTTT
TRBD1 TRBJ2-1 TRBV11-2 - CASSAGTGLYNEQFF TGTGCCAGCAGCGCCGGGACAGGGCTGTACAATGAGCAGTTCTTC
TRBD1 TRBJ1-2 TRBV28 - CASSSALLTGGRNGYTF TGTGCCAGCAGTTCCGCCCTCCTGACAGGGGGCAGGAATGGCTACACCTTC
TRBD2 TRBJ2-5 TRBV5-1 - CASSLGSTSGEETQYF TGCGCCAGCAGCTTGGGCTCGACTAGCGGCGAAGAGACCCAGTACTTC
- TRBJ2-1 TRBV27 - CASSFWRGGDEQFF TGTGCCAGCAGTTTTTGGAGGGGGGGGGATGAGCAGTTCTTC
- TRBJ2-3 TRBV11-3 - CASSPSGQRRDTQYF TGTGCCAGCAGCCCATCAGGGCAGCGCCGAGATACGCAGTATTTT
TRBD2 TRBJ2-1 TRBV24-1 - CATGLAGVSNEQFF TGTGCCACCGGACTAGCGGGAGTGTCAAATGAGCAGTTCTTC
- TRBJ1-1 TRBV19 - CASSMLRGTEAFF TGTGCCAGTAGTATGCTCAGGGGCACTGAAGCTTTCTTT
TRBD1 TRBJ2-1 TRBV2 - CASRGGAGGENNEQFF TGTGCCAGCCGCGGAGGGGCAGGGGGCGAGAACAATGAGCAGTTCTTC
TRBD2 TRBJ2-1 TRBV30 - CAWSPPGIAGWDEQFF TGTGCCTGGAGTCCCCCGGGGATAGCGGGGTGGGATGAGCAGTTCTTC
- TRBJ1-2 TRBV9 few CASSVGPGRGDGYTF TGTGCCAGCAGCGTAGGTCCAGGGAGGGGTGATGGCTACACCTTC
TRBD1 TRBJ2-7 TRBV30 - CAWSVIGTGNWYEQYF TGTGCCTGGAGTGTAATTGGGACAGGGAATTGGTACGAGCAGTACTTC
TRBD2 TRBJ2-2 TRBV9 - CASSVSGGAVGELFF TGTGCCAGCAGCGTTAGCGGGGGGGCCGTTGGGGAGCTGTTTTTT
TRBD1 TRBJ1-3 TRBV5-1 - CASSLGGTGNSGNTIYF TGCGCCAGCAGCTTGGGAGGGACAGGAAACTCTGGAAACACCATATATTTT
- TRBJ1-1 TRBV9 - CASSERLNTEAFF TGTGCCAGCAGCGAGAGACTCAACACTGAAGCTTTCTTT
TRBD1 TRBJ1-2 TRBV27 - CASRGNPGQGAIYGYTF TGTGCCAGCAGAGGGAATCCGGGACAGGGGGCAATCTATGGCTACACCTTC
- TRBJ2-5 TRBV6-4 - CASSDSPGETQYF TGTGCCAGCAGTGACTCACCGGGAGAGACCCAGTACTTC
TRBD2 TRBJ2-7 TRBV5-8 - CASSLGQRGSYEQYF TGTGCCAGCAGCTTGGGACAGCGGGGGTCCTACGAGCAGTACTTC
- TRBJ2-3 TRBV7-5 - CARSFPGVASDTQYF TGTGCCAGAAGCTTTCCGGGGGTGGCCTCCGATACGCAGTATTTT